This TCR beta chain emerged from a study of blood T cell repertoires in COVID-19. The CDR3 covers 15 residues. The germline V gene has CDR1 SGDLS and CDR2 YYNGEE. Between the trimmed V and J ends, which lost 0 bases and 2 bases, there was a span of 12 bases. TCRdb keeps only in-frame clones here, not all; method: immunoSEQ multiplex PCR. The table includes 300,000 to 350,000 clones, 90% detected once. The sequencing sample was made of PBMCs or T cells enriched from blood (not recorded which). This chain uses TRBV9 with TRBJ2-7; D might be TRBD1 (5 bases). The clonotype comes from a woman between 18 and 29 years old with acute COVID-19. The CDR3 spells CASSVGPTVTYEQYF. CDR3 nucleotides: TGTGCCAGCAGCGTAGGTCCGACAGTTACCTACGAGCAGTACTTC.